This T cell receptor (beta chain) was sequenced for a study of blood T cell repertoires in COVID-19 (dated by TCRdb to the early 2020s). General notes on the study: Collaborator samples came from the United States, Italy and Spain and covered acute and convalescent phases of COVID-19. The prospective study material was composed of cDNA or gDNA derived from T cells, B-cell-depleted T cells, or PBMCs. The dataset comprised deeply sampled blood TCRbeta repertoires from subjects exposed to, actively infected with, or recovered from COVID-19. The repertoires were made available in a free public database intended to serve as a resource for research on the immune response to SARS-CoV-2. Samples were obtained from the ongoing ImmuneRACE study (first 160 participants) and from some 1,300 subjects provided by 6 global collaborators. The sample metadata nearly always contained a de-identified subject ID, COVID-19 status, age in years and sex. Where HLA class I and class II types were available, the types were taken from metadata supplied by the sample provider, not from assay-based typing.

V is cut back by 5 bases and J by 5 bases, with 17 bases in the junction unmatched. CDR1 and CDR2 are drawn from the germline V gene: SGHTA, FQGTGA. The CDR3 spans 17 residues, from the cysteine through the phenylalanine. The sequence is cut down to CDR3 DNA, 51 bases in frame from base 1. With regard to this clone: Its cognate antigen has yet to be identified. Qualities for individual bases were not recorded, and no much larger clone is one base off.

TCRbeta CDR3 regions were amplified from genomic DNA by means of the immunoSEQ Assay, a bias-controlled multiplex PCR. The original pipeline was this. The number of nucleated cells in each sample was estimated from the amplification of reference gene primers within the assay. To quantify the absolute abundance of each unique TCRbeta CDR3 rearrangement, sequence reads were collapsed and filtered. For each sample, productive Simpson clonality was calculated as the square root of Simpson's diversity index over productive rearrangements. Drawn from immuneACCESS, this table holds only the in-frame rearrangements with V and J called that TCRdb kept. Clones are partly lost; checked studies trace under half to an unresolved V gene and leave the rest unexplained. V and J calls and clone size come straight from that table; D and trimming were deduced from the DNA. Within this sample are some 350,000 clones, with more than 75% of them counted one time only. 5.3% of the sample comes from the top ten.

What the work shows at the level of the full study, not this receptor alone: Clinical and demographic metadata were provided uncurated, with the amount varying by source and participant.

In the prospective study, participants were about 18 to 100 years old, resided in 24 geographic areas of the United States, and were enrolled through a virtual design. To assign participants to cohorts, the prospective study relied on clinical history that participants themselves reported in a screening survey and a study questionnaire. For ImmuneRACE Cohort 3, a participant was defined as recovered based on two consecutive negative NP/OP PCR tests, clearance by a healthcare professional, or resolution of symptoms. Each participant in the prospective study had whole blood, serum and a nasopharyngeal or oropharyngeal swab collected by mobile phlebotomists. Participants in the prospective study had the option to provide additional blood draws and questionnaires over a 2-month period. Prospective study blood samples were shipped either frozen or at room temperature before DNA extraction.

The specimen sequenced was PBMCs or T cells enriched from blood (not recorded which). This TCR derives from a woman aged 30 to 39 who had recovered from COVID-19. This receptor chain uses TRBV7-3 and TRBJ1-1; 7 central bases correspond to TRBD1. Here the CDR3 is given as CASSKINRGQGRTEAFF. In nucleotides, the sequence is TGTGCCAGCAGCAAGATTAACAGGGGCCAGGGGAGGACTGAAGCTTTCTTT. Full variable domain (CDR3 extended with the reference TRBV7-3 and TRBJ1-1 proteins): GAGVSQTPSNKVTEKGKYVELRCDPISGHTALYWYRQSLGQGPEFLIYFQGTGAADDSGLPNDRFFAVRPEGSVSTLKIQRTERGDSAVYLCASSKINRGQGRTEAFFGQGTRLTVV.